This section outlines one TCR beta chain sequence together with its context. Libraries were prepared by immunoSEQ multiplex PCR; TCRdb keeps only in-frame clonotypes and omits some of them. In the table there are over 350,000 clones, around nine tenths of which are singletons. Germline V gene lookup returns CDR1 SGDLS and CDR2 YYNGEE. V shed 3 bases, J shed 2 bases, and the junction held 10 bases outside the gene matches. The CDR3 length is 16 residues. The data derive from a study of blood T cell repertoires in COVID-19. Study details: From the United States, Italy and Spain came samples of acute and convalescent COVID-19.

The chain joins TRBV9 to TRBJ2-7, with 8 bases lining up with TRBD1. The sequence was obtained from a woman aged 30 to 39 with acute COVID-19. Sequenced sample: PBMCs or T cells enriched from blood (not recorded which). The CDR3 loop reads CASSAEAGTGTYEQYF. The CDR3 coding sequence is TGTGCCAGCAGCGCTGAAGCCGGGACAGGAACCTACGAGCAGTACTTC.